The source of this TCR beta chain is a study of blood T cell repertoires in COVID-19. Profiling relied on immunoSEQ multiplex PCR, and the TCRdb table lists in-frame clones only, not all of them. The sample has about 280,000 clones, 65% to 90% seen once; the top ten hold 4.5% to 6%. Material: peripheral blood. This clonotype originated in a man aged 50-60 years with active or convalescent COVID-19.

The CDR3 reads CASSPDRATGELFF. Written as DNA, the CDR3 is TGTGCCAGCAGCCCGGACAGAGCAACCGGGGAGCTGTTTTTT. The chain employs TRBV2 and TRBJ2-2; D perhaps matches TRBD1 (6 bases). This CDR3 contains 14 residues. Germline V CDR1 and CDR2: SNHLY, FYNNEI. Trimming stripped 6 bases from V and 5 bases from J, with 13 bases between.